One sample yielded the 23 T cell receptor beta chains listed below, sequenced in a study of T cells in Graves' hyperthyroidism and ophthalmopathy. Researchers took RNA transcripts and amplified the TCR beta CDR3 regions from them. HTBI primers were used for first-round RT-PCR of the TCR CDR3. Each CDR3 protein is one row after TCRdb ran MiXCR on the multiplex PCR reads. This sample has hundreds of thousands of distinct CDR3 sequences, with over 35% found just once. The sequencing input was blood. The receptors originated from a man between 18 and 35 years old with Graves' hyperthyroidism.

V usage is TRBV15 and J usage is TRBJ2-7, with 7 bases lining up with TRBD2. This CDR3 has 13 residues. J gave up 5 bases and V 5 bases, and 6 bases lay outside the gene matches. Germline CDR1 LNHNV, CDR2 YYDKDF (reference sequence). The CDR3 DNA is TGTGCCACCAGCTTAGGGAGGGAAGACGAGCAGTACTTC. It specifies CATSLGREDEQYF.

This clonotype was observed a handful of times. The chain links TRBV7-9 to TRBJ1-2; tentative D call: TRBD1 (5 bases). The CDR3 spans 14 residues. Germline V gene lookup returns CDR1 SEHNR and CDR2 FQNEAQ (reference sequence). Between the trimmed V and J ends, which lost 5 bases and 8 bases, there was a span of 18 bases. CDR3 sequence (DNA): TGTGCCAGCAGCCAAGATTGGCAGGGAGGCGGCTACACCTTC. It encodes CASSQDWQGGGYTF.

A few counts support this clonotype. The chain recombines TRBV5-1 with TRBJ1-2; the match to TRBD1 covers 9 bases. After removal of 0 bases from V and 7 bases from J, the junction contained 4 bases not matched to a gene. The CDR3 sequence is 14 residues long. Germline CDR1 SGHRS, CDR2 YFSETQ. CDR3 nucleotide sequence: TGCGCCAGCAGCTTGGAGGGGACAGGGTCTGGCTACACCTTC. Residues: CASSLEGTGSGYTF.

CDR3 in amino acids: CASSYRGAPANYGYTF. The CDR3 nucleotides read TGTGCCAGCAGCTACAGGGGGGCGCCGGCTAACTATGGCTACACCTTC. The rearrangement joins TRBV5-8 to TRBJ1-2, with 8 bases fitting TRBD1. CDR3 length: 16 residues. Per the germline V gene, CDR1 is SGHTS and CDR2 is YDEGEE. The ends lost 3 bases at V and 0 bases at J; junction bases unmatched: 7.

This chain joins TRBV2 and TRBJ1-2; 7 bases map to TRBD1. After removal of 6 bases from V and 4 bases from J, the junction contained 8 bases not matched to a gene. CDR3 length: 14 residues. Germline CDR1 SNHLY, CDR2 FYNNEI. The DNA of the CDR3 is TGTGCCAGCAGACCCGGGACAGAGCTCTATGGCTACACCTTC. It codes for CASRPGTELYGYTF. The whole variable domain, filled in from reference TRBV2 and TRBJ1-2, reads EPEVTQTPSHQVTQMGQEVILRCVPISNHLYFYWYRQILGQKVEFLVSFYNNEISEKSEIFDDQFSVERPDGSNFTLKIRSTKLEDSAMYFCASRPGTELYGYTFGSGTRLTVV.

The sample holds many counts of this clonotype. This chain links TRBV9 with TRBJ2-5, with D maybe TRBD2 (7 bases). Trimming took 7 bases from V and 0 from J, leaving 10 bases between them. Germline V gene lookup returns CDR1 SGDLS and CDR2 YYNGEE. This CDR3 has 13 residues. DNA of the CDR3: TGTGCCAGCGGGGGGGCCCACCAAGAGACCCAGTACTTC. Encoded protein: CASGGAHQETQYF.

The table lists this clonotype with many counts. V gene TRBV11-1 combines with J gene TRBJ1-5; 7 bases line up with TRBD1. The CDR3 length is 15 residues. Germline assignment: CDR1 SGHAT and CDR2 FQDESV (reference sequence). Trimming cost V 6 bases and J 2 bases; bases outside gene matches: 7. The CDR3 DNA is TGTGCCAGCAGTCCGACAGGGAGCGGCAATCAGCCCCAGCATTTT. Residues: CASSPTGSGNQPQHF.

This clonotype was seen a few times. V usage is TRBV3-1 and J usage is TRBJ2-5, with TRBD2 matching 8 bases. V trimming: 1 base; J trimming: 2 bases; junction bases outside the gene matches: 3. Germline loops: CDR1 LGHDT, CDR2 YNNKEL (reference sequence). The CDR3 covers 15 residues. As DNA, the CDR3 is TGTGCCAGCAGCCAAGCCTCGGGGGGGCAAGAGACCCAGTACTTC. Translated, it gives CASSQASGGQETQYF.

This clonotype was seen a handful of times. V and J are TRBV4-1 and TRBJ1-5; D is unclear. The CDR3 extends over 15 amino acids. Germline-derived CDR1 and CDR2 are MGHRA and YSYEKL. Trimming cost V 4 bases and J 0 bases, with 10 bases left between them. The CDR3 reads CASSPAGLSNQPQHF. The DNA of the CDR3 is TGCGCCAGCAGCCCCGCAGGACTTAGCAATCAGCCCCAGCATTTT.

This clonotype turned up a few times. The V gene is TRBV13, the J gene TRBJ1-1; the D gene is possibly TRBD1 (6 bases). The CDR3 is 15 amino acids. Trimming stripped 3 bases from V and 6 bases from J, with 17 bases between. In germline, CDR1 is PRHDT, CDR2 FYEKMQ (reference sequence). The CDR3 region is CASSFQQGWIAEAFF. The DNA of the CDR3 is TGTGCCAGCAGCTTCCAACAGGGTTGGATCGCTGAAGCTTTCTTT.

This clonotype has a count of ten or more. V usage is TRBV10-3 and J usage is TRBJ1-1; weak D call: TRBD1 (5 bases). V gave up 8 bases and J gave up 6 bases, with 16 bases separating them. The V gene's germline CDR1 is ENHRY and CDR2 SYGVKD. The CDR3 sequence is 13 residues long. The CDR3 loop reads CAIGNDQGAEAFF. The CDR3 coding sequence is TGTGCCATCGGGAACGATCAAGGGGCTGAAGCTTTCTTT.

The chain carries TRBV10-3 and TRBJ1-1; no clear D. Germline assignment: CDR1 ENHRY and CDR2 SYGVKD. V lost 3 bases and J lost 8, with 7 bases in between. CDR3 length equals 11 residues. This CDR3 reads CAISESDEAFF. DNA of the CDR3: TGTGCCATCAGTGAATCGGACGAAGCTTTCTTT.

The chain carries TRBV11-1 and TRBJ1-4, with D unclear. Germline V lookup: CDR1 SGHAT, CDR2 FQDESV (reference sequence). This CDR3 is 15 amino acids long. The V end lost 1 base, the J end lost 1 base, and 7 bases lay between the germline ends. The CDR3 protein is CASSLGEGTNEKLFF. The CDR3 DNA reads as TGTGCCAGCAGCTTAGGAGAGGGAACTAATGAAAAACTGTTTTTT.

The genes are TRBV19 and TRBJ1-4; perhaps TRBD1 as D (6 bases). Germline CDR1 reads LNHDA; CDR2 reads SQIVND (reference sequence). V dropped 7 bases and J dropped 5 bases, with 11 bases sitting between them. The length of the CDR3 is 13 residues. The CDR3 loop is CASKRGPNEKLFF. The CDR3 DNA follows: TGTGCCAGTAAACGGGGGCCAAATGAAAAACTGTTTTTT.

Comment on this clonotype: An end of the junction differs from the germline gene, which may be a read error. The chain employs TRBV2 and TRBJ1-1; possibly TRBD1 for D (6 bases). CDR1 and CDR2 from the germline V gene are SNHLY and FYNNEI. The CDR3 has 14 residues. The CDR3 spells CASSADRPHTEAFF. In nucleotides, the CDR3 is TGTGCCAGTAGTGCCGACAGGCCTCACACTGAAGCTTTCTTT.

This clonotype was detected ten times or more. The chain couples TRBV15 to TRBJ2-5; D ambiguous. V shed 0 bases and J shed 5 bases, with 7 bases lying between them. Germline assignment: CDR1 LNHNV and CDR2 YYDKDF (reference sequence). CDR3 size: 13 residues. The CDR3 loop is CATSRDQAETQYF. The DNA for the CDR3 is TGTGCCACCAGCAGAGATCAGGCCGAGACCCAGTACTTC.

This clonotype was seen many times. The CDR3 sequence: CASSSTDFDGYTF. The CDR3 DNA reads as TGTGCCAGTAGTTCGACAGACTTCGATGGCTACACCTTC. The rearrangement uses TRBV19 and TRBJ1-2, with a possible D match to TRBD1 (5 bases). Deletions cut 5 bases from V and 6 bases from J, with 13 bases between. CDR3 length: 13 residues. Germline V CDR1 and CDR2: LNHDA, SQIVND (reference sequence).

Notes on this clonotype: With a much larger clone just one base away, this may be a read error. The CDR3 DNA is TGTGCCAGCAGCTTAGCCAGTGGTGAGCAGCCCCAGCATTTT. Translation: CASSLASGEQPQHF. This sequence joins TRBV7-2 and TRBJ1-5; D gene uncertain. CDR3 length: 14 amino acids. With 0 bases removed from V and 7 bases from J, the gap between germline ends came to 10 bases. The germline CDR1 and CDR2 sequences are SGHTA and FQGNSA.

This rearrangement joins TRBV2 to TRBJ2-2; no firm D call. Germline V gives CDR1 SNHLY, CDR2 FYNNEI. The CDR3 extends over 13 amino acids. V lost 8 bases to trimming and J lost 9 bases, with 16 bases between them. CDR3 sequence (DNA): TGTGCCAGCCAGAAATTGGAGACCAGGGAGCTGTTTTTT. Its translation: CASQKLETRELFF.

The table lists this clonotype with many counts. The chain links TRBV7-9 to TRBJ1-1, with D possibly matching TRBD1 (5 bases). Germline V lookup: CDR1 SEHNR, CDR2 FQNEAQ (reference sequence). The CDR3 has 14 residues. V lost 5 bases to trimming and J lost 4 bases, with 14 bases between them. CDR3 in DNA: TGTGCCAGCAGCCCCGAGGGGAGCGGCACTGAAGCTTTCTTT. Translation gives CASSPEGSGTEAFF.

This clonotype was counted a few times. The CDR3 DNA reads as TGCAGCGTTGAGATTTTAGGGGTAACACAAGAGACCCAGTACTTC. The encoded protein is CSVEILGVTQETQYF. The chain links TRBV29-1 to TRBJ2-5; possible D gene TRBD1, 5 bases. Per the germline V gene, CDR1 is SQVTM and CDR2 is ANQGSEA. V was pared by 3 bases and J by 2 bases, with 16 bases between. CDR3 length equals 15 residues.

The chain combines TRBV12-3 or TRBV12-4 with TRBJ2-7; a possible D gene is TRBD2 (7 bases). The CDR3 extends over 14 amino acids. Trimming stripped 7 bases from V and 7 bases from J, with 20 bases between. The CDR3 reads CASTQGRREEEQYF. The CDR3 DNA is TGTGCCAGCACCCAGGGGCGCCGGGAGGAAGAGCAGTACTTC.

This clonotype was observed many times. This sequence joins TRBV29-1 and TRBJ1-2; D is ambiguous. The CDR3 sequence is 13 residues long. V was trimmed by 0 bases and J by 8 bases, leaving 13 bases between them. Germline V gives CDR1 SQVTM, CDR2 ANQGSEA. This CDR3 is CSVEDFSVRGYTF. The CDR3 nucleotides read TGCAGCGTTGAAGATTTTAGTGTAAGAGGCTACACCTTC.